Given below is one T cell receptor (beta chain) in context. Its antigen is unidentified. The data belong to a study of OX40 agonist ivuxolimab in advanced cancers. Overall study: Subjects had a mean age of about 65 years, with a range of about 23 to 79; around 83% were male. It was permissible to have had prior anti-PD-1, anti-PD-L1 or anti-CTLA-4 therapy, and less than 45% had some. Study-level results: On average, CD8+ T cells showed a greater number of expanded clones than CD4+.

This table comes from immunoSEQ multiplex PCR, and its TCRdb copy is limited to in-frame clones, with some not included. Seen here are 65,000 to 70,000 clones, approximately 80% observed once, and the top ten hold about 2.1%. In germline, CDR1 is SGHAT, CDR2 FQNNGV. Trimming took off 5 bases at V and 0 bases at J, with 17 bases between the two ends. The CDR3 has 17 residues. The TCR sequence derives from an adult with an advanced solid tumor such as melanoma, head and neck, liver or kidney cancer. The specimen was CD4+ or CD8+ T cells sorted from blood, collected in a trial of the OX40 agonist ivuxolimab. V is TRBV11-2 and J is TRBJ1-5; D might be TRBD1 (5 bases). The CDR3: CASSAGAEDYSNQPQHF. CDR3 coding DNA: TGTGCCAGCAGCGCTGGGGCCGAGGATTATAGCAATCAGCCCCAGCATTTT. Using reference TRBV11-2 and TRBJ1-5 for the parts outside the CDR3, the full variable domain is EAGVAQSPRYKIIEKRQSVAFWCNPISGHATLYWYQQILGQGPKLLIQFQNNGVVDDSQLPKDRFSAERLKGVDSTLKIQPAKLEDSAVYLCASSAGAEDYSNQPQHFGDGTRLSIL.